This TCR beta chain originates from a study of low-dose radiotherapy and immunotherapy resistance in tumors. Primers used for first-strand cDNA, a TRAV- and TRBV-specific set, covered both alpha and beta chains. The authors amplified TCRs for about 20 PCR cycles with a constant-region primer and a V-primer adapter. TCRdb fed the reads into MiXCR, producing one record per CDR3 protein. The sample holds about 9,000 distinct CDR3 sequences, around 63% seen once. Low-dose radiotherapy, low-dose cyclophosphamide, aspirin, ipilimumab and nivolumab were all given to the donors. This CDR3 has 16 amino acids. With 6 bases removed from V and 6 bases from J, the gap between germline ends came to 23 bases. Germline-derived CDR1 and CDR2 are SGHTA and FQGNSA.

The V gene is TRBV7-2, the J gene TRBJ2-5; D is possibly TRBD1 (7 bases). The clonotype originates from a human donor with advanced metastatic prostate, ovarian, gallbladder or colorectal cancer (not recorded which). This table probably holds off-target reads from a library built for another chain. The chain's CDR3 is CASRDVDRDSFKTQYF. CDR3 sequence (DNA): TGTGCCAGCAGGGACGTCGACAGGGACTCCTTTAAGACCCAGTACTTC.